The next 17 T cell receptor beta chains were all read from a single sample in a study of blood T cell repertoires in COVID-19. TCRdb's copy holds only in-frame clones and misses some; the assay was immunoSEQ multiplex PCR. The sample contains about 220,000 clones, roughly 80% of which appear only once. The sequencing input was peripheral blood. The source is a woman in her seventies with acute or convalescent COVID-19.

This chain links TRBV3-1 (or the pseudogene TRBV3-2) with TRBJ2-1; tentative D call: TRBD1 (7 bases). This CDR3 spans 16 amino acids. Trimming cost V 4 bases and J 0 bases, with 13 bases left between them. CDR1 and CDR2 (germline): LGHDT, YNNKEL (reference sequence). Written as DNA, the CDR3 is TGTGCCAGCAGCCCGTACAGGGGAGGCTCCTACAATGAGCAGTTCTTC. Translated: CASSPYRGGSYNEQFF.

A single count supports this clone. The sample has other DNA sequences that encode this CDR3 too. The chain links TRBV7-9 to TRBJ2-3, with D unresolved. With 6 bases removed from V and 3 bases from J, the gap between germline ends came to 4 bases. The length of the CDR3 is 11 residues. Germline CDR1 and CDR2: SEHNR and FQNEAQ (reference sequence). The CDR3 protein is CASSRTDTQYF. Here the CDR3 DNA reads TGTGCCAGCAGTCGGACAGATACGCAGTATTTT.

This clone was recorded at least ten times. The chain links TRBV7-9 to TRBJ2-5; maybe TRBD1 (6 bases). The V end was cut by 3 bases, the J end by 0 bases, with 17 bases between. In germline, CDR1 is SEHNR, CDR2 FQNEAQ (reference sequence). The CDR3 runs 17 residues. As DNA, the CDR3 is TGTGCCAGCAGCTTCAAGGTGGGGGACAACGACCAAGAGACCCAGTACTTC. Translation gives CASSFKVGDNDQETQYF.

This clone was detected a few times. The V call is TRBV2, the J call TRBJ1-1, with a weak D call TRBD1 (6 bases). Germline lookup yields CDR1 SNHLY and CDR2 FYNNEI. V shed 4 bases and J shed 4 bases, with 16 bases lying between them. CDR3 length: 15 amino acids. For the CDR3, the DNA is TGTGCCAGCAGTGCCCTACAGGGCACGAGCACTGAAGCTTTCTTT. Encoded protein: CASSALQGTSTEAFF.

This clone was seen only once. This chain joins TRBV6-5 and TRBJ1-1; D perhaps matches TRBD1 (5 bases). Germline V gene lookup returns CDR1 MNHEY and CDR2 SVGAGI. This CDR3 region has 16 residues. Trimming left V 4 bases short and J 3 bases short, with 18 bases between. The CDR3 reads CASSSQGFRADTEAFF. CDR3 sequence (DNA): TGTGCCAGCAGTTCCCAGGGTTTCCGCGCGGACACTGAAGCTTTCTTT.

This clone was seen just once. The chain joins TRBV20-1 to TRBJ1-5; TRBD1 might be the D (6 bases). CDR3 length equals 14 residues. V lost 3 bases and J 2 bases, leaving 11 bases between the germline ends. Germline values: CDR1 DFQATT, CDR2 SNEGSKA (reference sequence). CDR3 nucleotides: TGCAGTGCTAGTGCGAACAGGGGCAATCAGCCCCAGCATTTT. It yields the protein CSASANRGNQPQHF.

The J gene is TRBJ2-1, the V gene TRBV2; 11 nucleotides align to TRBD2. V dropped 7 bases and J dropped 9; count of bases not matched to a gene: 8. Per germline, CDR1 SNHLY and CDR2 FYNNEI. The CDR3 sequence is 14 residues long. DNA for the CDR3: TGTGCCAGCATCCGGCTAGCGGGGGGAGGTGAGCAGTTCTTC. Translating gives CASIRLAGGGEQFF. Variable domain in full (rest from reference TRBV2 and TRBJ2-1): EPEVTQTPSHQVTQMGQEVILRCVPISNHLYFYWYRQILGQKVEFLVSFYNNEISEKSEIFDDQFSVERPDGSNFTLKIRSTKLEDSAMYFCASIRLAGGGEQFFGPGTRLTVL.

V gene TRBV5-1 combines with J gene TRBJ2-6; D call uncertain. CDR1 is SGHRS and CDR2 is YFSETQ in the germline V gene. There are 15 residues in the CDR3. V was clipped by 3 bases and J by 4 bases, with 11 bases between them. CDR3 residues: CASSWSNSGANVLTF. The CDR3, as DNA: TGCGCCAGCAGCTGGAGCAATTCGGGGGCCAACGTCCTGACTTTC.

This chain joins TRBV6-5 and TRBJ1-2, with 9 bases aligning to TRBD1. The V and J ends lost 8 bases and 8 bases, in that order; junction bases with no gene match: 12. The germline CDR1 and CDR2 sequences are MNHEY and SVGAGI. The CDR3 extends over 14 amino acids. The CDR3 here is CASVRDRVADGYTF. For the CDR3, the DNA is TGTGCCAGCGTAAGGGACAGGGTCGCCGACGGCTACACCTTC.

The chain joins TRBV7-3 to TRBJ2-3, with no clear D. The CDR3 covers 14 residues. Trimming shortened V by 1 base and J by 4 bases, and 9 bases separated the two germline ends. Germline V gene sequence: CDR1 SGHTA, CDR2 FQGTGA. The CDR3: CASSLSVGPDTQYF. DNA for the CDR3: TGTGCCAGCAGCTTAAGTGTGGGCCCAGATACGCAGTATTTT.

The genes are TRBV5-6 and TRBJ1-6, with D unclear. The V gene lost 5 bases and the J gene lost 8 bases, with 17 bases spanning the gap. The CDR3 consists of 15 residues. Germline lookup yields CDR1 SGHDT and CDR2 YYEEEE. The CDR3 loop reads CASRRRGFGDSPLHF. In DNA form, the CDR3 reads TGTGCCAGCAGGAGGCGGGGTTTTGGAGATTCACCCCTCCACTTT.

The gene calls are TRBV11-2 and TRBJ2-5; 10 bases match TRBD1. Germline V gene lookup returns CDR1 SGHAT and CDR2 FQNNGV. The V and J ends lost 4 bases and 5 bases, in that order; junction bases with no gene match: 10. The CDR3 loop spans 16 amino acids. The DNA of the CDR3 is TGTGCCAGCAGCTCGTTGTTGACAGGGGGCATCGAGACCCAGTACTTC. Protein sequence: CASSSLLTGGIETQYF.

DNA of the CDR3: TGTGCCAGCTCACCCGGGACTAGCGGGGGACCTAACACCGGGGAGCTGTTTTTT. As protein: CASSPGTSGGPNTGELFF. The genes are TRBV18 and TRBJ2-2; TRBD2 agrees at 14 bases. The junction had 5 bases not matched to a gene; V was cut back by 3 bases and J by 2 bases. Germline values: CDR1 KGHSH, CDR2 LQKENI. CDR3 length: 18 amino acids.

CDR3: CASSLSGSSETQYF. CDR3 in DNA: TGCGCCAGCAGCTTGAGCGGTTCGAGTGAGACCCAGTACTTC. The chain carries TRBV5-1 and TRBJ2-5; possibly TRBD2 for D (5 bases). V lost 1 base, J lost 5 bases, and 12 bases lay in between. Germline V lookup: CDR1 SGHRS, CDR2 YFSETQ. The CDR3 is 14 residues long.

This chain joins TRBV5-5 and TRBJ1-2; D is perhaps TRBD1 (5 bases). The V end lost 5 bases, the J end lost 8 bases, and 22 bases lay between the germline ends. The CDR3 runs 15 residues. The germline V gene has CDR1 SGHKS and CDR2 YYEKEE (reference sequence). CDR3 loop: CASRMTDMGGYGYTF. The CDR3 DNA sequence: TGTGCCAGCAGGATGACAGACATGGGGGGATACGGCTACACCTTC.

This clone has a handful of counts. The chain recombines TRBV4-1 with TRBJ1-2, with D maybe TRBD1 (6 bases). Trimming removed 8 bases at V and 8 bases at J, with 15 bases between. CDR3 length equals 12 residues. The germline V gene encodes CDR1 MGHRA and CDR2 YSYEKL. The CDR3 DNA reads as TGCGCCAGCTACGACAGGTTCGAGGGCTACACCTTC. Translation gives CASYDRFEGYTF.

This chain links TRBV10-3 with TRBJ1-4; 7 positions agree with TRBD1. Germline CDR1 and CDR2: ENHRY and SYGVKD. V lost 6 bases, J lost 11 bases, and 12 bases stayed unmatched. The CDR3 totals 14 residues. Here the CDR3 reads CAIREGQSLGKLFF. The CDR3, as DNA: TGTGCCATCAGGGAGGGACAGTCCCTCGGGAAACTGTTTTTT.